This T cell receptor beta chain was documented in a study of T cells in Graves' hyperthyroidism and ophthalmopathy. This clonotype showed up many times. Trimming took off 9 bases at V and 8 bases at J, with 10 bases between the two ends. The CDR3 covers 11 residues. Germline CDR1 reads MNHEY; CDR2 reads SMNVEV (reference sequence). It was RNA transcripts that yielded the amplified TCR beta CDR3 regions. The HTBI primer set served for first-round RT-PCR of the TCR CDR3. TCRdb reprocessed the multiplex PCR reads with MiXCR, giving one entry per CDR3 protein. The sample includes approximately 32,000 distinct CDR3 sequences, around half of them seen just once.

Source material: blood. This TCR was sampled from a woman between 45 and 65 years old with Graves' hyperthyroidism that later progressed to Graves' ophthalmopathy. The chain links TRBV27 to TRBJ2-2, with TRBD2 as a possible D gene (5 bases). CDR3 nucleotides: TGTGCCAGACATCCGGGAGGGGAGCTGTTTTTT. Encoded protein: CARHPGGELFF.